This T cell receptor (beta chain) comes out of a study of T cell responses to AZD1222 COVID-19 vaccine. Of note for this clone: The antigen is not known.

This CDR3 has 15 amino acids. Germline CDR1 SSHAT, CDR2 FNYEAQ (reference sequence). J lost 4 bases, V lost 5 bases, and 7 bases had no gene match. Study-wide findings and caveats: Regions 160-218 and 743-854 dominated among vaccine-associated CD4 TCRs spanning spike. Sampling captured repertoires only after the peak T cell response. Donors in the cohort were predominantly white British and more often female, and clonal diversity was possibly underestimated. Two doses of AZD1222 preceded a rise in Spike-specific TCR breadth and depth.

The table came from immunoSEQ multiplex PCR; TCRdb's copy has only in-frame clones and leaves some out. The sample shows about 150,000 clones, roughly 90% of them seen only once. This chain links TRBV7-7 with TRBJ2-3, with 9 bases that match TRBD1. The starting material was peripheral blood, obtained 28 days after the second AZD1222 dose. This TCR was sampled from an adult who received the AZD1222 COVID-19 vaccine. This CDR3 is CASSTGQGIADTQYF. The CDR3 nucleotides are TGTGCCAGCAGCACGGGACAGGGTATCGCAGATACGCAGTATTTT.